This TCR beta chain was captured in a study of shared clonotypes between healthy human individuals. The naive CD8 fraction comprised CD45RO-negative cells positively selected for CCR7 and excluded terminally differentiated effector memory CD45RA+ cells. Donors were healthy HIV-negative adults without recent acute infections or vaccinations. Comment on this clone: Its antigen is undetermined. The identical CDR3 is also encoded by other nucleotide sequences in the sample.

Whole-study results and caveats: The sole specimen, blood, was sampled, and tissue repertoires likely differ. The represented genetic and exposure-history diversity was limited by the small number of donors. Naive CD4 clonotype sharing across a few donors was approximately 5%.

Germline V CDR1 and CDR2: SEHNR, FQNEAQ (reference sequence). Losses at the gene ends were 5 bases for V and 1 base for J; bases not matched to a gene: 2. CDR3 length equals 13 residues. Profiling relied on immunoSEQ multiplex PCR, and the TCRdb table lists in-frame clones only, not all of them. This table holds millions of clones, about 92% found once. This TCR came from a man between 18 and 35 years old in good health. Some clones in this sample may be carry-over from other donors' samples. Sequenced: naive CD8+ T cells from PBMCs. The chain recombines TRBV7-9 with TRBJ2-7; 7 bases align to TRBD2. CDR3 sequence (DNA): TGTGCCAGCAGCCCGGGAGGTTCCTACGAGCAGTACTTC. Its translation is CASSPGGSYEQYF.